This TCR beta chain stems from a study of T cells in Graves' hyperthyroidism and ophthalmopathy. Overall study: Before any treatment, at initial diagnosis, peripheral blood was collected.

Trimming cost V 3 bases and J 2 bases, with 14 bases left between them. CDR3 length equals 16 residues. Investigators excluded patients with uncontrolled infection, other autoimmune disease, pregnancy or lactation. Amplified TCR beta CDR3 regions came from RNA transcripts. Researchers ran a first-round RT-PCR on the TCR CDR3 using the HTBI primer set. Each CDR3 protein is one row after TCRdb ran MiXCR on the multiplex PCR reads. Of about 760,000 distinct CDR3 sequences listed, roughly a third are singletons. The chain has TRBV12-3 or TRBV12-4 and TRBJ1-3, with D perhaps matching TRBD1 (6 bases). The TCR sequence derives from a woman in her forties with Graves' hyperthyroidism. Sequenced sample: blood. The CDR3 DNA follows: TGTGCCAGCAGTTTCCCCAGGGGAGCAGCTGGAAACACCATATATTTT. Encoded protein: CASSFPRGAAGNTIYF.